Listed below are T cell receptor beta chains from one sample, sequenced in a study of T cells in Graves' hyperthyroidism and ophthalmopathy. TCRdb reprocessed the multiplex PCR reads via MiXCR and lists one record per CDR3 protein. The repertoire holds about 400,000 distinct CDR3 sequences, 15% to 19% seen once, with around a quarter in the top ten. Sequencing used blood. The receptors here all came from a woman under 30 with Graves' hyperthyroidism that later progressed to Graves' ophthalmopathy. CDR3s include the opening cysteine and the closing phenylalanine or tryptophan. D genes are given only for firm matches. Not every row has a clone size; where given, it reads once, few, many or a size class.

clone size,V gene,J gene,CDR3 length,D gene,CDR3 protein,CDR3 DNA
-,TRBV10-3,TRBJ2-2,12,-,CAIGRDTGELFF,TGTGCCATCGGACGCGATACCGGGGAGCTGTTTTTT
-,TRBV13,TRBJ2-4,15,-,CASRGTILATNIQYF,TGTGCCAGCAGAGGGACAATCCTTGCCACAAACATTCAGTACTTC
many,TRBV13,TRBJ2-1,18,-,CASSPGGARGWAHNEQFF,TGTGCCAGCAGCCCCGGTGGCGCTCGCGGGTGGGCCCACAATGAGCAGTTCTTC
few,TRBV9,TRBJ2-7,15,-,CASSVASASTYEQYF,TGTGCCAGCAGCGTAGCTTCGGCTTCAACCTACGAGCAGTACTTC
-,TRBV7-2,TRBJ2-4,16,TRBD2,CASSSPRLAGKNIQYF,TGTGCCAGCAGCTCCCCGAGGCTAGCGGGCAAAAACATTCAGTACTTC
-,TRBV4-3,TRBJ1-2,15,TRBD1,CASSPRQGLAHGYTF,TGCGCCAGCAGCCCCCGACAGGGTCTGGCCCATGGCTACACCTTC
many,TRBV27,TRBJ2-7,12,-,CASMSGRYEQYF,TGTGCCAGCATGAGCGGCCGATACGAGCAGTACTTC
many,TRBV3-1,TRBJ1-1,13,-,CASSQDRDAKAFF,TGTGCCAGCAGCCAAGATCGAGACGCCAAAGCTTTCTTT
many,TRBV20-1,TRBJ2-7,13,TRBD1,CSALGQGGYEQYF,TGCAGTGCTCTGGGACAGGGTGGCTACGAGCAGTACTTC
-,TRBV7-2,TRBJ2-1,14,-,CASSPRGGGGEQFF,TGTGCCAGCAGCCCTCGGGGTGGGGGCGGCGAGCAGTTCTTC
many,TRBV28,TRBJ1-4,14,TRBD1,CASSTGTGNGKLFF,TGTGCCAGCAGTACCGGGACAGGGAATGGGAAACTGTTTTTT
many,TRBV7-2,TRBJ2-5,13,-,CASSLWGQETQYF,TGTGCCAGCAGCTTATGGGGGCAGGAGACCCAGTACTTC
many,TRBV6-2/TRBV6-3,TRBJ2-3,15,-,CASASRTRVTDTQYF,TGTGCCAGCGCGTCTCGGACACGGGTCACAGATACGCAGTATTTT
many,TRBV7-3,TRBJ2-3,15,TRBD1,CASSFRDREIDTQYF,TGTGCCAGCAGCTTCCGGGACAGGGAGATAGATACGCAGTATTTT
-,TRBV6-1,TRBJ2-7,16,TRBD2,CASSEGLAGFSYEQYF,TGTGCCAGCAGTGAGGGACTAGCGGGCTTCTCCTACGAGCAGTACTTC
once,TRBV10-2,TRBJ2-3,15,-,CASSEVGAGTDTQYF,TGCGCCAGCAGTGAAGTGGGGGCAGGGACAGATACGCAGTATTTT
many,TRBV27,TRBJ2-1,16,TRBD2,CASRTRLAVHYNEQFF,TGTGCCAGCAGGACTCGACTAGCGGTCCACTACAATGAGCAGTTCTTC
many,TRBV18,TRBJ1-5,17,-,CASSLRGLGADSQPQHF,TGTGCCAGCTCACTCCGGGGATTGGGGGCAGATAGCCAGCCCCAGCATTTT
few,TRBV7-3,TRBJ2-1,15,-,CASSPPRAAYNEQFF,TGTGCCAGCAGCCCCCCAAGAGCAGCTTACAATGAGCAGTTCTTC
few,TRBV4-1,TRBJ2-1,17,-,CASSQAPSISSYNEQFF,TGCGCCAGCAGCCAAGCTCCCAGTATCAGCTCCTACAATGAGCAGTTCTTC
many,TRBV28,TRBJ1-4,18,-,CASSSPSAKSGTNEKLFF,TGTGCCAGCAGTTCCCCTTCAGCTAAATCTGGCACTAATGAAAAACTGTTTTTT
-,TRBV5-8,TRBJ2-1,15,TRBD2,CASSLRTSREYVEFF,TGTGCCAGCAGCCTCCGGACTAGCAGGGAATACGTTGAGTTCTTC
many,TRBV20-1,TRBJ2-3,14,-,CSASGPGRRDTQYF,TGCAGTGCTAGTGGTCCCGGGCGAAGGGATACGCAGTATTTT
-,TRBV30,TRBJ2-3,15,-,CAWSVLTGFGDTQYF,TGTGCCTGGAGTGTATTGACGGGATTCGGGGATACGCAGTATTTT
few,TRBV7-2,TRBJ2-2,12,-,CASSFPGGELFF,TGTGCCAGCAGCTTCCCTGGCGGGGAGCTGTTTTTT
-,TRBV3-1,TRBJ2-7,13,-,CASSAGTSGEQYF,TGTGCCAGCAGCGCCGGGACCTCGGGGGAGCAGTACTTC